This section outlines one T cell receptor beta chain sequence together with its context. This clonotype was counted many times. The antigen it binds to is not known. Base qualities are not at hand, and no much larger clone is one base apart. This sample is part of a study of T cells in Graves' hyperthyroidism and ophthalmopathy (dated 2019 in TCRdb). For context, the study as a whole: Peripheral blood samples were taken at the time of initial diagnosis, prior to any treatment. Whether ophthalmopathy could be predicted prospectively was tested in an independent validation cohort made up of fewer than 20 hyperthyroidism patients plus 17 patients who later progressed to ophthalmopathy. The study also compared thyroid tissue and blood T-cell repertoires from about 6 Graves' hyperthyroidism patients. The 75 to 100 discovery patients were randomly divided into training and test sets at a 7:3 ratio. A discovery cohort of about a hundred patients, approximately 44 with Graves' ophthalmopathy and over 55 with stable Graves' hyperthyroidism, was used to find distinguishing TCR V-J signatures. After sampling, hyperthyroidism patients received methimazole starting at 30 mg daily, and ophthalmopathy patients received high-dose intravenous methylprednisolone. The paper describes TCR Vbeta CDR3 sequencing of 135 peripheral blood samples, made up of roughly 45 ophthalmopathy patients, around 78 hyperthyroidism patients and roughly 17 progressor patients. General conclusions and limits of the study: Sample size was not statistically predetermined, and blinding of investigators to group allocation was not performed. A model built on a 13 V-J signature distinguished ophthalmopathy from stable hyperthyroidism, reaching roughly 88% sensitivity and about 81% specificity in cross-validation and 80%/75% in testing. During validation, the model predicted progression to ophthalmopathy a median of around 6 months ahead of onset, with almost 71% sensitivity and about 72% specificity. Most expanded thyroid clonotypes (frequency above 0.001) were also detected in blood, a finding suggesting that blood repertoires may reflect thyroid immune responses.

Ophthalmopathy patients had moderately to severely active disease, Clinical Activity Score of at least 3, NOSPECS grade of at least 4, and duration under 3 months. Any patient with an uncontrolled infection, another autoimmune disease, pregnancy or lactation was excluded. Clinical symptoms, serum thyroxine and TRAb, thyroid ultrasound, and orbital computed tomography formed the basis for the diagnoses. PBMCs were separated from roughly 10 ml of fresh peripheral blood using Ficoll-Paque density gradient centrifugation. Total RNA was extracted with Trizol reagent, and quality was checked on an Agilent 2100 Bioanalyzer. The CDR3 measures 14 amino acids from cysteine to phenylalanine. This entry keeps only the CDR3 DNA: 42 bases, framed from base 1. V is cut back by 7 bases and J by 2 bases, with 4 bases in the junction unmatched. The TCR beta CDR3 regions were amplified from the RNA transcripts. The first round of RT-PCR for the TCR CDR3 was performed with the HTBI primer set and the Qiagen OneStep RT-PCR kit. The libraries were constructed in a second round of multiplex PCR and then size-selected and purified. Sequencing of the libraries was done on an Illumina HiSeq2000 using paired-end 100 bp reads. For the original study's pipeline: SOAPnuke was used to process the raw data, throwing out any read that contained adapters or uncalled bases, had a mean Phred below 15, or lacked an exact constant-primer or identifier match. COPE v1.2.5 was used to merge the high-quality paired reads, and each unique nucleotide sequence was defined as a clonotype. Clonotypes were aligned to IMGT TRBV, TRBD and TRBJ reference segments using MiTCR v1.1. Analysis was restricted to V-J combinations with a frequency above 0.0001, which covered roughly 99% of repertoires. The TCS score was defined as F50 (clonal expansion) divided by E x V (chaos), with BLOSUM62-based TCRdist calculated between CDR3 peptides within each V-J. Welch's t-statistics and random forest reduced around 520 V-J features to around 14, which were used in a naive Bayes classifier (R e1071). The public reads were reprocessed in TCRdb via fastp at Q25 and MiXCR, keeping in-frame beta chains. Identical CDR3 protein sequences are pooled into one entry, listed with their most common genes and DNA. Here the V and J calls rest on TCRdb's processing, not on the authors' analysis. The sample profile shows approximately 600,000 distinct CDR3 sequences; less than 25% of them were found once. The ten largest clones capture 30% to 40% of the sample.

The receptor was isolated from a man aged 30 to 45 with Graves' ophthalmopathy. Sequenced material: blood. This receptor chain uses TRBV12-3 or TRBV12-4 and TRBJ1-5; 8 nucleotides in the junction match TRBD1. The encoded CDR3 is CASTPGQGNQPQHF. The DNA sequence is given as TGTGCCAGCACCCCGGGACAGGGCAATCAGCCCCAGCATTTT.